These 3 T cell receptor beta chains share one sample of origin, sequenced in a study of shared clonotypes between healthy human individuals. Profiling relied on immunoSEQ multiplex PCR, and the TCRdb table lists in-frame clones only, not all of them. Here the sample spans 1 million to 1.2 million clones, 77% being singletons. Input material: memory CD4+ T cells from PBMCs. As to subset: CD45RA-negative fraction. The receptors here all came from a man aged 18 to 29 in good health. Some clones in this sample may be carry-over from other donors' samples.

The chain couples TRBV5-5 to TRBJ2-7; a possible D gene is TRBD1 (6 bases). Germline CDR1 reads SGHKS; CDR2 reads YYEKEE (reference sequence). The ends were cut back, 4 bases at V and 6 bases at J, with 20 bases in the middle. The CDR3 has 15 amino acids. This chain's CDR3 is CASSLSPGASLEQYF. In DNA form, the CDR3 reads TGTGCCAGCAGCCTATCTCCAGGGGCATCTCTCGAGCAGTACTTC.

The chain carries TRBV28 and TRBJ1-2; 10 positions match TRBD1. Per the germline V gene, CDR1 is MDHEN and CDR2 is SYDVKM. This CDR3 contains 17 residues. The V segment lost 4 bases and the J segment 4 bases; nucleotides outside the gene matches: 12. For the CDR3, the DNA is TGTGCCAGCAGTTGGACAGGGGGAATGGTGAATGGCTATGGCTACACCTTC. It translates to CASSWTGGMVNGYGYTF.

The gene calls are TRBV7-8 and TRBJ1-3; D gene unclear. From germline, CDR1 is SGHVS and CDR2 FQNEAQ. CDR3 length: 15 amino acids. The germline V and J ends were trimmed by 1 base and 0 bases, with 7 bases remaining between them. The CDR3 reads CASSLDNLSGNTIYF. The CDR3 nucleotides are TGTGCCAGCAGCTTAGACAACCTCTCTGGAAACACCATATATTTT.